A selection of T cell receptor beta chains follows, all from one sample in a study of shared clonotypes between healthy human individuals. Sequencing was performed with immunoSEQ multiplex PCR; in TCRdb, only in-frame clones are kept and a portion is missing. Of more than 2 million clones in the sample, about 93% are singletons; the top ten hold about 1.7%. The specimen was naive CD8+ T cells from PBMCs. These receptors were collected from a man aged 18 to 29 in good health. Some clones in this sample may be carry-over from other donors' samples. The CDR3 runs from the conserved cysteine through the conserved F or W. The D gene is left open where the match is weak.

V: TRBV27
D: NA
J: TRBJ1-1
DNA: TGTGCCAGCAGTTTAAAGGGGGTGACTGAAGCTTTCTTT
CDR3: CASSLKGVTEAFF

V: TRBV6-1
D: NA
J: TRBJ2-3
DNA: TGTGCCAGCAGTGAAGGGACAGCAACTGATACGCAGTATTTT
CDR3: CASSEGTATDTQYF

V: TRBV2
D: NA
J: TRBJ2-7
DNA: TGTGCCAGCAGTGAAAGGGTCGGGGCTTCCTCCCTCCCGAGGCAGTACTTC
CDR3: CASSERVGASSLPRQYF

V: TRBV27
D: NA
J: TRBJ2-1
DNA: TGTGCCAGCAGTCCCACCCGACAGGCCAATGAGCAGTTCTTC
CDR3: CASSPTRQANEQFF

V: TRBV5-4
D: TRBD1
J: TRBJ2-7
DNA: TGTGCCAGCAGCGGGGGACAGGGGGCATCCTACGAGCAGTACTTC
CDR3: CASSGGQGASYEQYF

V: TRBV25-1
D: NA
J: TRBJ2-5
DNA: TGTGCCAGCAGCCAACCGGGCCCCCAAGCTGGGGGTCGAGAGACCCAGTACTTC
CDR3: CASSQPGPQAGGRETQYF

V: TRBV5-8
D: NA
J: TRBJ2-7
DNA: TGTGCCAGCAGCTTGCAGGGGGGGTACGAGCAGTACTTC
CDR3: CASSLQGGYEQYF

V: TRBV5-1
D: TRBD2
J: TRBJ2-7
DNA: TGCGCCAGCAGCTTGGGAATGACGGGAGGGAACGAGCAGTACTTC
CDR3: CASSLGMTGGNEQYF

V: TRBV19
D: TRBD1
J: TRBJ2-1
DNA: TGTGCCAGTAGTATGAACAGGGGGGTTTACAATGAGCAGTTCTTC
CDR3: CASSMNRGVYNEQFF

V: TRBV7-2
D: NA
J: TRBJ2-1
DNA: TGTGCCAGCAGCTTAACTGCCGGGCTCAGCTCCTACAATGAGCAGTTCTTC
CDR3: CASSLTAGLSSYNEQFF

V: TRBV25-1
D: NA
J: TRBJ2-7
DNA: TGTGCCAGCAGTGGATACACGGGTCCCTCTTCCTACGAGCAGTACTTC
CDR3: CASSGYTGPSSYEQYF

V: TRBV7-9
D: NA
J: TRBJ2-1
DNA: TGTGCCAGCAGCTCCCAGCGGGACAATGAGCAGTTCTTC
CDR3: CASSSQRDNEQFF

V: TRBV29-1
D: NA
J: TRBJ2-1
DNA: TGCAGCGTTGAAGGGCTAGGAGTCAATGAGCAGTTCTTC
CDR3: CSVEGLGVNEQFF

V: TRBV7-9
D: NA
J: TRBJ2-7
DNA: TGTGCCAGCAGCTTAAAAATGGCAGGGGATGAGCAGTACTTC
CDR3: CASSLKMAGDEQYF

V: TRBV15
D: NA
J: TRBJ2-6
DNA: TGTGCCACCAGCCAGGGAAGCTCTGGGGCCAACGTCCTGACTTTC
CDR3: CATSQGSSGANVLTF

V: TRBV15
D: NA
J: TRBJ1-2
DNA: TGTGCCACCAGCACAGGCGGGGAGAACTATGGCTACACCTTC
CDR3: CATSTGGENYGYTF

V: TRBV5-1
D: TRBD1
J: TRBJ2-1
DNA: TGCGCCAGCAGCTTGTCGCCGGGACAGATATACAATGAGCAGTTCTTC
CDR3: CASSLSPGQIYNEQFF

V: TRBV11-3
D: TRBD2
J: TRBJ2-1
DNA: TGTGCCAGCAGCTCACGCGGACTAGCGGGACAATACAATGAGCAGTTCTTC
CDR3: CASSSRGLAGQYNEQFF